What follows is one TCR beta chain and its context. In this sample, this clonotype turned up a few times. There is no known antigen for this receptor. The sample holds no much larger clone one base away, and base qualities are not on file. Germline trimming amounts to 0 bases on V and 9 bases on J, with 8 as the count of junction bases outside the gene matches. Inclusive of the bounding cysteine and phenylalanine, the CDR3 is 14 residues long. Only CDR3 DNA remains: 42 bases, in frame from the first base. Reading the germline V gene gives CDR1 LGHNA and CDR2 YNFKEQ. Libraries were constructed by 5' RACE. This sample was sequenced with an Illumina HiSeq 2000. Template switching added a universal primer binding site, and the final cDNA carried a unique molecular identifier that allowed TCR cDNA molecules to be counted accurately. Specific primers in the conserved constant-segment region were used to synthesize first-strand cDNA for TCR alpha and beta chains. Each cDNA library was double barcoded, with a SMART-Mk sample barcode plus Illumina barcodes, to control for contamination. TruSeq adapter sequences and Illumina sample barcodes were added in two successive PCR steps. The Illumina HiSeq platform was used with custom primers to sequence TCR alpha and beta cDNA libraries. On the authors' methods: Unique molecular identifiers were extracted from raw reads with MiGEC, and CDR3 positions were determined with MiXCR. Recombination models were inferred per individual with the repgenHMM and IGoR tools using an EM algorithm. Shared clonotype analysis was performed with the tcR package in R, normalizing sharing by the product of cloneset sizes. To study raw recombination without the effects of thymic and clonal selection, out-of-frame nonproductive sequences were analyzed. TCRdb reanalyzed the raw reads on its own, using fastp at Q25 for trimming and MiXCR for clone calling, and kept in-frame beta chains. One record per CDR3 amino acid sequence lists the most common genes and DNA. The V and J calls reflect TCRdb's pipeline rather than the authors' work. Counted in this sample were about 570,000 distinct CDR3 sequences; 7.5% to 10% of them appeared once. The ten biggest clones cover 2.5% to 3.5% of the sample.

This entry belongs to a study of identical twins (dated by TCRdb to the mid-2010s). In the study overall: The study deep-sequenced TCR alpha and beta repertoires from monozygotic twins, unrelated adults of various ages and cord blood to test whether fetal clonotypes persist. Replicate twin experiments were performed at different times using different library preparation protocols to rule out contamination. General conclusions and limits of the study: Zero-insertion analyses could be partly confounded by invariant T cells such as MAIT and iNKT, although diverse VJ usage argued against such confounding for most clonotypes. In monozygotic twins, out-of-frame TCR alpha sharing was systematically underestimated by recombination models, although the models agreed with sharing between unrelated individuals. Compared with coincidental sharing between unrelated individuals, an excess of low generation-probability sequences was observed among out-of-frame TCR alpha sequences shared between twins. Because the same donors could not be followed over many years, the conclusions relied on cross-sectional statistical analysis. Abundant cord blood beta clonotypes carried fewer insertions; young adult naive repertoires showed a weaker similar trend, while memory repertoires showed none. Excess twin sharing in beta out-of-frame sequences was weaker because fewer shared sequences lowered the signal-to-noise ratio.

Only healthy Caucasian donors were included. The twin cohort consisted of three pairs of female monozygotic twins, all aged roughly 18 to 30 years. Peripheral blood mononuclear cells were the source from which RNA for the TCR libraries was isolated. This same sample was also part of a study on yellow fever vaccine responses in identical twins. The second study also describes: According to the authors, in identical twins the way T cells responded to vaccination appeared partly convergent and partly personalized. In the study, vaccine-responding T cell clones were precisely tracked in identical twins.

The V gene is TRBV4-2 and the J gene is TRBJ2-7, and 7 junction bases match TRBD2. The sample was PBMCs. The sequence derives from a woman between 18 and 29 years old in good health. The DNA sequence follows: TGTGCCAGCAGCCAAGATGACCAGCGGGGTGGGCAGTACTTC. This sequence encodes CASSQDDQRGGQYF.